One and the same sample provided the 9 T cell receptor beta chains below, sequenced in a study of shared clonotypes between healthy human individuals. Repertoires were generated with immunoSEQ multiplex PCR, while TCRdb's copy carries only in-frame clones and drops some. The sample has millions of clones, just over 90% seen once; the top ten hold around 0.15%. The specimen was naive CD4+ T cells sorted from blood. The sample's subset: CD45RA+ positively selected. These receptors originate from a man between 18 and 35 years old in good health.

This clone was seen just once. The V gene is TRBV5-8, the J gene TRBJ2-3; the D gene is possibly TRBD1 (6 bases). V lost 0 bases and J 1 base, leaving 9 bases between the germline ends. Per the germline V gene, CDR1 is SGHTS and CDR2 is YDEGEE. The CDR3 is 15 amino acids. The CDR3 is CASSLEGGGTDTQYF. CDR3 sequence (DNA): TGTGCCAGCAGCTTGGAAGGGGGAGGCACAGATACGCAGTATTTT.

The chain links TRBV6-5 to TRBJ1-5; 7 nucleotides line up with TRBD1. V lost 7 bases and J lost 1; bases outside the gene matches: 4. CDR3 length: 14 amino acids. Germline assignment: CDR1 MNHEY and CDR2 SVGAGI. The CDR3 coding sequence is TGTGCCAGCAAACGACAGGGAAGCAATCAGCCCCAGCATTTT. It encodes CASKRQGSNQPQHF.

This rearrangement joins TRBV10-3 to TRBJ2-2; D unresolved. This CDR3 is built from 15 residues. Between the trimmed V and J ends, which lost 3 bases and 0 bases, there was a span of 8 bases. Germline CDR1 is ENHRY and CDR2 is SYGVKD. CDR3 sequence: CAISDGPTNTGELFF. The CDR3 DNA is TGTGCCATCAGTGACGGCCCGACGAACACCGGGGAGCTGTTTTTT.

On this clone: Other DNA sequences in the same sample also yield this CDR3. This sequence joins TRBV2 and TRBJ2-7, with D possibly matching TRBD1 (5 bases). The V end lost 4 bases, the J end lost 2 bases, and 9 bases lay between the germline ends. This CDR3 contains 13 residues. The germline V gene has CDR1 SNHLY and CDR2 FYNNEI. The CDR3 spells CASSVGLAYEQYF. In DNA form, the CDR3 reads TGTGCCAGCAGTGTGGGGCTAGCCTACGAGCAGTACTTC.

CDR3 region: CSVLTGSYGYTF. For the CDR3, the DNA is TGCAGCGTCTTGACAGGGAGCTATGGCTACACCTTC. The chain has TRBV29-1 and TRBJ1-2; TRBD1 agrees at 7 bases. Germline CDR1 SQVTM, CDR2 ANQGSEA. Unmatched junction bases numbered 5, after V lost 6 bases and J lost 4 bases. The length of the CDR3 is 12 residues.

The gene calls are TRBV18 and TRBJ2-7; 10 positions match TRBD2. This CDR3 comprises 16 residues. V dropped 2 bases and J dropped 5; count of bases not matched to a gene: 9. CDR1 and CDR2 (germline): KGHSH, LQKENI. The CDR3 nucleotides read TGTGCCAGCTCACCAGCAGGACTAGCGGCGGCTCACGAGCAGTACTTC. Protein: CASSPAGLAAAHEQYF. Full variable domain (outside the CDR3, taken from reference TRBV18 and TRBJ2-7): NAGVMQNPRHLVRRRGQEARLRCSPMKGHSHVYWYRQLPEEGLKFMVYLQKENIIDESGMPKERFSAEFPKEGPSILRIQQVVRGDSAAYFCASSPAGLAAAHEQYFGPGTRLTVT.

This clone came up once. The V call is TRBV18, the J call TRBJ2-1; D may match TRBD1 or TRBD2 (5 bases each). Trimming stripped 3 bases from V and 9 bases from J, with 24 bases between. The CDR3 has 17 residues. From germline, CDR1 is KGHSH and CDR2 LQKENI. The CDR3 is CASSPPLGGVYTFEQFF. In DNA form, the CDR3 reads TGTGCCAGCTCACCGCCTCTTGGGGGTGTGTATACATTTGAGCAGTTCTTC.

The chain combines TRBV30 with TRBJ1-5; possibly TRBD1 for D (6 bases). The V gene's germline CDR1 is GTSNPN and CDR2 SVGIG (reference sequence). This CDR3 is built from 15 residues. Between the trimmed V and J ends, which lost 8 bases and 5 bases, there was a span of 22 bases. CDR3 coding DNA: TGTGCCGGAAATGACAGGTCGCCTTGGGATCAGCCCCAGCATTTT. Translated, it gives CAGNDRSPWDQPQHF.

Details on this clone: At the DNA level, this CDR3 is encoded by other sequences in the same sample as well. The chain uses TRBV6-5 and TRBJ1-3, with D possibly TRBD1 on 5 matching bases. The germline V gene has CDR1 MNHEY and CDR2 SVGAGI. V was shortened by 9 bases and J by 4 bases, with 13 bases between the two germline ends. This CDR3 has 13 amino acids. The CDR3: CASSRGAGNTIYF. CDR3 bases: TGTGCCAGTAGTAGGGGCGCAGGAAACACCATATATTTT.